This T cell receptor beta chain was recorded in a study of cytomegalovirus exposure and HLA in healthy donors. Study background: Out of 398 genotyped donors, roughly 78% belonged to the Caucasian-associated ancestry cluster.

V shed 5 bases, J shed 2 bases, and the junction held 3 bases outside the gene matches. The length of the CDR3 is 14 residues. Germline loops: CDR1 SEHNR, CDR2 FQNEAQ (reference sequence). It was with 60 Vbeta and 13 Jbeta primers that the PCR ran. Repertoires were generated with immunoSEQ multiplex PCR, while TCRdb's copy carries only in-frame clones and drops some. This sample's table has tens of thousands of clones. What was sequenced was PBMCs. The sequence was collected from a male donor in good health and CMV-seronegative. The V and J genes are TRBV7-9 and TRBJ1-5; 7 bases are a match to TRBD1. The CDR3 nucleotides are TGTGCCAGCAGCCCCGGGACAGGCAATCAGCCCCAGCATTTT. Its protein product is CASSPGTGNQPQHF. Filled out from reference TRBV7-9 and TRBJ1-5, the complete variable domain reads DTGVSQNPRHKITKRGQNVTFRCDPISEHNRLYWYRQTLGQGPEFLTYFQNEAQLEKSRLLSDRFSAERPKGSFSTLEIQRTEQGDSAMYLCASSPGTGNQPQHFGDGTRLSIL.